This T cell receptor (beta chain) was sequenced in a study of T cell changes during pregnancy in multiple sclerosis. The ends lost 6 bases at V and 4 bases at J; junction bases unmatched: 9. The CDR3 extends over 14 amino acids. Germline CDR1 reads SEHNR; CDR2 reads FQNEAQ (reference sequence). The data were produced by immunoSEQ multiplex PCR, yet TCRdb's version contains in-frame clones alone and is incomplete. Seen here are some 74,000 clones, 85% to 95% observed once, and the top ten hold approximately 2.1%. The chain links TRBV7-9 to TRBJ2-7, with 7 bases that match TRBD1. Specimen: peripheral blood, collected before pregnancy. This TCR derives from a female donor with multiple sclerosis, enrolled in a pregnancy study. CDR3 residues: CASRPRDSHYEQYF. The CDR3, as DNA: TGTGCCAGCAGGCCTCGGGACAGCCATTACGAGCAGTACTTC.